This T cell receptor (beta chain) appears in the sequencing data of a study of T cell responses to AZD1222 COVID-19 vaccine (dated by TCRdb to about 2021). Describing the broader study: TCR sequencing was performed for about 250 trial participants, of whom some 200 were given two doses of AZD1222 and roughly 25 were given two doses of MenACWY control vaccine. Trial participants were enrolled by age into 18-55, 56-69 and 70-plus year subgroups, with about 150, 27 and 61 TCR-sequenced participants respectively.

According to the study, the label for this sample's time point signals: about 28 days (+/-7) after the second vaccine dose. Because spike-specific TCR depth and breadth did not differ between the two schedules, AZD1222 recipients who got a second dose at roughly 4 weeks were pooled with those who got a second dose at roughly 12 weeks. Vaccinee samples came from UK trials COV001 and COV002, including a single-blind randomized controlled phase 2/3 trial of AZD1222 (ChAdOx1 nCoV-19) in healthy adults. For TCRbeta chain sequencing, PBMC samples were collected from trial participants at day 0 and at day 28 after the second dose. The CDR3 regions of human TCRbeta chains were analyzed by immunosequencing. Per the source publication's procedure: Repertoire TCRs were checked for matches against a reference library of SARS-CoV-2-specific TCRs that had been generated using the MIRA antigen-specificity platform. Breadth meant the fraction of unique TCRs that were SARS-CoV-2-associated, whereas depth meant the fraction of total T cells that were SARS-CoV-2-associated. Using the MIRA data, each spike-specific TCR was mapped to the spike region that the TCR reacts to and placed in a CD4 or CD8 class. Log10-transformed breadth and depth values were compared by one-way ANOVA with Sidak's multiple comparisons tests. The source is immuneACCESS, and TCRdb retained only in-frame sequences with V and J called. Part of the clones is not carried over; for the studies checked, unresolved V genes explain less than half of this, and the remainder is unexplained. The D gene and trimming were derived from the DNA, and the V and J assignments and clone size from that table. The sample has about 270,000 clones on record, 94% of them singletons. The top ten constitute less than 0.65% of the sample.

Including the terminal cysteine and phenylalanine, the CDR3 comprises 14 residues. The entry retains the CDR3 DNA only, 42 bases that are in frame from base 1. The germline V gene (reference sequence) sets CDR1 to LGHDT and CDR2 to YNNKEL. V loses 4 bases of germline sequence and J loses 6 bases, and the interval between the two ends is 14 bases. The study at large found these results: Conclusions about previously exposed vaccinees are limited because only six or seven AZD1222 recipients were SARS-CoV-2 seropositive at baseline. Participants were mostly white British, with more females than males. The authors suggested clonal diversity may have been underestimated. Epitopes outside the regions mutated in the B.1.351 and B.1.1.7 variants were reportedly recognized by nearly half of the unique spike-specific TCRs. The 56-69-year group was small, and its depth increase did not reach significance, likely because of low power. Because no day 14 peak-response samples were available, the repertoires could be characterized only after the peak T cell response. After two AZD1222 doses, both the breadth and the depth of spike-specific TCRs were significantly higher than at day 0 and than in MenACWY recipients. The vaccine-associated CD4 TCRs covered the entire spike protein, and the dominant responses fell in regions 160-218 and 743-854.

As regards this clone: The clone's antigen remains unknown. No base quality information exists; no much larger clone differs at one position.

The TCR sequence derives from an adult who received the AZD1222 COVID-19 vaccine. This chain joins TRBV3-1 (or the pseudogene TRBV3-2) to TRBJ2-3; the D gene cannot be named for sure. Specimen: peripheral blood, collected 28 days after the second AZD1222 dose. The CDR3 protein sequence reads: CASSPGSNGDTQYF. The nucleotide sequence is TGTGCCAGCAGCCCGGGCTCCAACGGGGATACGCAGTATTTT.